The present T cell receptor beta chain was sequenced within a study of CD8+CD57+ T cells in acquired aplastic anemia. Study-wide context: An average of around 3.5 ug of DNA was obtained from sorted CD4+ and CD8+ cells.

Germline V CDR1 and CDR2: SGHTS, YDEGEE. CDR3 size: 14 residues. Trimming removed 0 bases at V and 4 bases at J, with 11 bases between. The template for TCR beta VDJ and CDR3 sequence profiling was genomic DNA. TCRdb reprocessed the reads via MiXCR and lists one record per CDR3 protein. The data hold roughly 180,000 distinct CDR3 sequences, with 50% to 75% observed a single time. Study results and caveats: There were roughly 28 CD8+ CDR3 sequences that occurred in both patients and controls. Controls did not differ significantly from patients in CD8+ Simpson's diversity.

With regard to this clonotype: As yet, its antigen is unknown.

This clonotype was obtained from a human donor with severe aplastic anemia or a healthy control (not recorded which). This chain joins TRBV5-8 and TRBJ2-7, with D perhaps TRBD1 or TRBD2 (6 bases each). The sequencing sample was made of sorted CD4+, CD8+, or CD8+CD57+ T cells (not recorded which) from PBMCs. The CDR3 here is CASSLGRGGYEQYF. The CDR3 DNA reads TGTGCCAGCAGCTTGGGCAGGGGAGGATACGAGCAGTACTTC.